These 24 T cell receptor beta chains share one sample of origin, sequenced in a study of CD8 T cells in ankylosing spondylitis. TCRdb re-called the 5' RACE reads through MiXCR, storing one row per CDR3 protein. The repertoire consists of roughly 230,000 distinct CDR3 sequences, with 18% occurring once and the leading ten covering around a third. Sequencing was done on a sample of blood, either unsorted or a sorted T cell fraction (not recorded which). Receptors were obtained from a male donor with ankylosing spondylitis or in good health (not recorded which).

The chain carries TRBV11-1 and TRBJ2-7; 12 bases are shared with TRBD2. Germline CDR1 is SGHAT and CDR2 is FQDESV (reference sequence). V dropped 3 bases and J dropped 0; count of bases not matched to a gene: 12. The CDR3 consists of 19 residues. The CDR3 coding sequence is TGTGCCAGCAGCTTTTTTGGTACTAGCGGGGGGTATAGCTCCTACGAGCAGTACTTC. Translated: CASSFFGTSGGYSSYEQYF.

This clonotype was seen at least ten times. The J gene is TRBJ2-1, the V gene TRBV24-1; 10 bases map to TRBD2. V lost 1 base and J lost 7; bases outside the gene matches: 6. Germline V CDR1 and CDR2: KGHDR, SFDVKD. This CDR3 is 16 amino acids long. The CDR3 spells CATSDFGLADGNEQFF. The CDR3 nucleotides read TGTGCCACCAGTGATTTCGGACTAGCGGATGGTAATGAGCAGTTCTTC.

The genes are TRBV7-9 and TRBJ2-3; 7 bases line up with TRBD2. CDR1 is SEHNR and CDR2 is FQNEAQ in the germline V gene (reference sequence). V lost 1 base, J lost 6 bases, and 13 bases stayed unmatched. This CDR3 has 17 amino acids. In nucleotides, the CDR3 is TGTGCCAGCAGCTTAGGTTGGACTAGTTCTATCTCCGATACGCAGTATTTT. Translated, it gives CASSLGWTSSISDTQYF.

The V call is TRBV24-1, the J call TRBJ2-3; D unclear. This CDR3 comprises 16 residues. From germline, CDR1 is KGHDR and CDR2 SFDVKD. Trimming stripped 5 bases from V and 4 bases from J, with 18 bases between. CDR3 protein: CATSVTRADSPDTQYF. The CDR3 DNA is TGTGCCACCAGTGTCACCCGGGCCGATTCCCCAGATACGCAGTATTTT.

This clonotype was found a few times. The genes are TRBV4-1 and TRBJ1-1; D might be TRBD1 (6 bases). V gave up 3 bases and J gave up 6 bases, with 23 bases separating them. This CDR3 contains 17 residues. The germline V gene has CDR1 MGHRA and CDR2 YSYEKL. The CDR3 loop reads CASSHPGHGFGDAEAFF. CDR3 bases: TGCGCCAGCAGCCACCCGGGACACGGATTCGGGGACGCTGAAGCTTTCTTT.

This clonotype was counted a few times. A junction end diverges from the germline sequence, so it may reflect a read error. This chain connects TRBV27 to TRBJ2-5; no firm D call. Germline V CDR1 and CDR2: MNHEY, SMNVEV (reference sequence). The CDR3 extends over 8 amino acids. Here the CDR3 DNA reads TGTGCCAGCATCCCTGGGGACTTC. This sequence encodes CASIPGDF.

This clonotype was seen repeatedly, ten times or more. The chain has TRBV6-1 and TRBJ2-1, with D uncertain. Germline assignment: CDR1 MNHNS and CDR2 SASEGT. V was pared by 3 bases and J by 5 bases, with 17 bases between. The CDR3 has 16 amino acids. The chain's CDR3 is CASSDNLARENNEQFF. CDR3 DNA sequence: TGTGCCAGCAGTGACAACCTCGCTCGAGAGAACAATGAGCAGTTCTTC.

The table lists this clonotype with a few counts. The chain uses TRBV29-1 and TRBJ1-1; D remains unclear. V was trimmed by 2 bases and J by 2 bases, leaving 3 bases between them. This CDR3 has 11 residues. CDR1 and CDR2 (germline): SQVTM, ANQGSEA. CDR3 nucleotides: TGCAGCGTTGAACACAACACTGAAGCTTTCTTT. Encoded protein: CSVEHNTEAFF.

The genes are TRBV7-3 and TRBJ1-2; 8 bases match TRBD1. J gave up 3 bases and V 5 bases, and 8 bases lay outside the gene matches. Germline CDR1 and CDR2: SGHTA and FQGTGA. The CDR3 is 15 residues long. CDR3 in amino acids: CASSTPGQGDYGYTF. The DNA of the CDR3 is TGTGCCAGCAGCACCCCTGGACAGGGAGACTATGGCTACACCTTC.

The chain has TRBV6-2 or TRBV6-3 and TRBJ2-5; TRBD2 agrees at 10 bases. V was clipped by 7 bases and J by 5 bases; unmatched bases: 16. Germline V gives CDR1 MNHEY, CDR2 SVGEGT. The CDR3 length is 17 residues. DNA for the CDR3: TGTGCCAGCAAGGGCCTCGGGACTAGCGCCGGCCAGGAGACCCAGTACTTC. Translation: CASKGLGTSAGQETQYF.

The chain employs TRBV10-3 and TRBJ2-2, with 8 bases that match TRBD2. This CDR3 is built from 16 residues. J was trimmed by 3 bases and V by 3 bases; bases with no gene match: 6. Germline values: CDR1 ENHRY, CDR2 SYGVKD. The CDR3 region is CAISDGASGHTGELFF. CDR3 bases: TGTGCCATCAGTGACGGGGCTAGCGGGCACACCGGGGAGCTGTTTTTT.

This clonotype was recorded many times. The chain has TRBV4-1 and TRBJ2-7; D is tentatively TRBD1 or TRBD2 (5 bases each). Germline CDR1 and CDR2: MGHRA and YSYEKL. CDR3 size: 17 residues. Trimming shortened V by 0 bases and J by 3 bases, and 18 bases separated the two germline ends. The chain's CDR3 is CASSQEWGRPLDYEQYF. The DNA of the CDR3 is TGCGCCAGCAGCCAAGAATGGGGACGGCCCTTGGACTACGAGCAGTACTTC.

The table lists this clonotype with many counts. V gene TRBV7-3 combines with J gene TRBJ2-2, with 10 bases identical to TRBD1. Losses at the gene ends were 2 bases for V and 5 bases for J; bases not matched to a gene: 2. The CDR3 runs to 15 residues. Looked up from germline, CDR1 is SGHTA and CDR2 is FQGTGA. DNA of the CDR3: TGTGCCAGCAGCTTAGGACAGGGGGTAACCGGGGAGCTGTTTTTT. Amino acid sequence: CASSLGQGVTGELFF.

The chain employs TRBV6-1 and TRBJ2-3; D not resolved. Germline loops: CDR1 MNHNS, CDR2 SASEGT. This CDR3 has 19 residues. V gave up 2 bases and J gave up 5 bases, with 26 bases separating them. This CDR3 is CASSEWRGGFPSLGDTQYF. The DNA of the CDR3 is TGTGCCAGCAGTGAATGGCGCGGCGGTTTCCCCTCCCTCGGAGATACGCAGTATTTT.

The chain couples TRBV6-5 to TRBJ2-7; no clear D. The CDR3 length is 14 residues. CDR1 MNHEY and CDR2 SVGAGI come from the germline V gene. V was trimmed by 4 bases and J by 3 bases, leaving 13 bases between them. The CDR3 DNA reads TGTGCCAGCAGTTCGTCCCCACAAAGCTACGAGCAGTACTTC. Its protein is CASSSSPQSYEQYF.

This clonotype was found a few times. The rearrangement joins TRBV6-5 to TRBJ2-5; D ambiguous. The CDR3 has 15 amino acids. Between the trimmed V and J ends, which lost 2 bases and 5 bases, there was a span of 15 bases. CDR1 MNHEY and CDR2 SVGAGI come from the germline V gene. This CDR3 is CASSYVAADGETQYF. Written as DNA, the CDR3 is TGTGCCAGCAGTTACGTGGCAGCCGATGGGGAGACCCAGTACTTC.

This clonotype was counted a single time. The V and J genes are TRBV5-1 and TRBJ2-5, with D tentatively TRBD2 (5 bases). Germline CDR1 is SGHRS and CDR2 is YFSETQ. Deletions cut 1 base from V and 4 bases from J, with 14 bases between. The CDR3 is 15 amino acids. For the CDR3, the DNA is TGCGCCAGCAGCTTGTACGGGGAAGGTTCAGAGACCCAGTACTTC. This translates into CASSLYGEGSETQYF.

The DNA for the CDR3 is TGTGCCAGCGTCTCTCGGACTAGCGGGAGGTCAAATGAGCAGTTCTTC. Encoded protein: CASVSRTSGRSNEQFF. The chain uses TRBV6-1 and TRBJ2-1; TRBD2 matches 14 bases. Germline CDR1 is MNHNS and CDR2 is SASEGT. The CDR3 is 16 residues long. Trimming cost V 8 bases and J 7 bases; bases outside gene matches: 10.

Notes on this clonotype: The junction departs from germline at one end; a sequencing error may be responsible. V is TRBV29-1 and J is TRBJ2-7; maybe TRBD1 (5 bases). Germline V gene sequence: CDR1 SQVTM, CDR2 ANQGSEA. There are 13 residues in the CDR3. The CDR3 region is CSVISDTSYEQHF. The CDR3 DNA follows: TGCAGCGTCATCTCGGACACATCCTACGAGCAGCACTTC.

The chain employs TRBV28 and TRBJ1-1, with D possibly TRBD1 on 5 matching bases. The CDR3 has 15 residues. The V end lost 3 bases, the J end lost 4 bases, and 15 bases lay between the germline ends. Germline lookup yields CDR1 MDHEN and CDR2 SYDVKM. Written as DNA, the CDR3 is TGTGCCAGCAGTTTGGGGGAAGGGATTTCCACTGAAGCTTTCTTT. Translated, it gives CASSLGEGISTEAFF.

This clonotype appeared many times. The chain joins TRBV29-1 to TRBJ2-7, with 9 bases identical to TRBD1. Germline V CDR1 and CDR2: SQVTM, ANQGSEA. This CDR3 spans 14 amino acids. With V trimmed by 5 bases and J by 0 bases, 5 bases remained unmatched. The CDR3, as DNA: TGCAGCGTTCTCGGGGGACAGGGCTCCTACGAGCAGTACTTC. Translated, it gives CSVLGGQGSYEQYF.

The V and J genes are TRBV3-1 and TRBJ2-7, with TRBD2 identical over 8 bases. The CDR3 spans 15 residues. V trimming: 2 bases; J trimming: 4 bases; junction bases outside the gene matches: 7. The germline V gene encodes CDR1 LGHDT and CDR2 YNNKEL (reference sequence). CDR3 loop: CASSQTRLAPYEQYF. The CDR3 DNA is TGTGCCAGCAGCCAAACGCGACTAGCGCCTTACGAGCAGTACTTC.

This clonotype was recorded once. The chain joins TRBV10-2 to TRBJ2-2; 7 positions match TRBD2. Germline CDR1 reads WSHSY; CDR2 reads SAAADI. This CDR3 has 16 amino acids. J gave up 6 bases and V 3 bases, and 10 bases lay outside the gene matches. CDR3 region: CASSDAREGGAGELFF. CDR3 nucleotide sequence: TGCGCCAGCAGTGATGCGAGGGAGGGAGGGGCCGGGGAGCTGTTTTTT.

The chain has TRBV3-1 and TRBJ2-7; 9 bases line up with TRBD2. This CDR3 has 17 residues. The trim removed 11 bases at V and 0 bases at J, leaving 17 bases unmatched. The germline V gene has CDR1 LGHDT and CDR2 YNNKEL (reference sequence). CDR3 loop: CACCQDPASGNSYEQYF. The CDR3 DNA is TGTGCCTGCTGCCAAGATCCGGCTAGCGGGAACTCCTACGAGCAGTACTTC.